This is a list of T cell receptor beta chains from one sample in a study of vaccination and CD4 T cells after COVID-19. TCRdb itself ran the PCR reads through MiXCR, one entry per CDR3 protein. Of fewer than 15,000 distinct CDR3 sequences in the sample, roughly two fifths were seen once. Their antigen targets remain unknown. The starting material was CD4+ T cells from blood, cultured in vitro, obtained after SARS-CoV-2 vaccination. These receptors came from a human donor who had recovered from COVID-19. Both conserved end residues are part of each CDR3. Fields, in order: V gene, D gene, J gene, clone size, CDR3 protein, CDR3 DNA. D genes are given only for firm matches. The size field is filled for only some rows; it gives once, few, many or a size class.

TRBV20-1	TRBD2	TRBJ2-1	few	CSARGLAPEQFF	TGCAGTGCTAGGGGACTAGCGCCTGAGCAGTTCTTC
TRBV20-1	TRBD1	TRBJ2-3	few	CSADGTGSTDTQYF	TGCAGTGCAGACGGGACAGGTAGCACAGATACGCAGTATTTT
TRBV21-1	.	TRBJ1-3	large	CASSKGSFPGNTIYF	TGTGCCAGCAGCAAAGGATCCTTTCCTGGAAACACCATATATTTT
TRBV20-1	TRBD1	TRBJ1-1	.	CSAGKTDRTVNTEAFF	TGCAGTGCTGGGAAAACGGACAGGACAGTGAACACTGAAGCTTTCTTT
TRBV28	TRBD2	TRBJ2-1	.	CASRQTLGQGTGLAGYNEQFF	TGTGCCAGCAGGCAAACCCTTGGACAGGGGACGGGACTAGCGGGATACAATGAGCAGTTCTTC
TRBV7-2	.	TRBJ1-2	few	CASSRRANYGYTF	TGTGCCAGCAGCCGGCGTGCAAACTATGGCTACACCTTC
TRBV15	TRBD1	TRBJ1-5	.	CATSRAGTGVEPQHF	TGTGCCACCAGCAGGGCCGGGACAGGGGTTGAGCCCCAGCATTTT
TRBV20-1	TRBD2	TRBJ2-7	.	CSAKIAGDLHEQYF	TGCAGTGCTAAGATAGCGGGAGATCTCCACGAGCAGTACTTC
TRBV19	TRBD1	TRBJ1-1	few	CASRTGTNTEAFF	TGTGCCAGTCGGACAGGGACGAACACTGAAGCTTTCTTT
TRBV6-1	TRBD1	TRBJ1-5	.	CASSGLARTGGGRPQHF	TGTGCCAGCAGTGGCCTTGCGAGGACAGGGGGCGGTCGGCCCCAGCATTTT
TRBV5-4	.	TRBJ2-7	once	CASSLASGATSSYEQYF	TGTGCCAGCAGCTTGGCCTCGGGTGCTACGAGCTCCTACGAGCAGTACTTC
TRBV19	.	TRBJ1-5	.	CASSQNSGSNQPQHF	TGTGCCAGTAGTCAGAACAGCGGTAGCAATCAGCCCCAGCATTTT
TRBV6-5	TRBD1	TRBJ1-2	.	CASSYAGTGGPGGYGYTF	TGTGCCAGCAGTTACGCAGGGACAGGGGGCCCGGGGGGATATGGCTACACCTTC
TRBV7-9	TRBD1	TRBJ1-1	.	CASTPGPGGYTEAFF	TGTGCCAGCACCCCAGGCCCAGGGGGATACACTGAAGCTTTCTTT
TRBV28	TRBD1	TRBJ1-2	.	CASSPGTERGYTF	TGTGCCAGCAGCCCCGGGACAGAAAGGGGCTACACCTTC
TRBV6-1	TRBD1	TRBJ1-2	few	CASREQGLSGYTF	TGTGCCAGCAGGGAACAGGGGCTGAGTGGCTACACCTTC
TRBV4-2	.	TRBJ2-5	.	CASSHNGVGQTQYF	TGTGCCAGCAGCCATAATGGAGTCGGGCAGACCCAGTACTTC
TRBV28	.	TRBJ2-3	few	CASSPSGPSPDTQYF	TGTGCCAGCAGTCCCTCCGGGCCTAGCCCCGATACGCAGTATTTT
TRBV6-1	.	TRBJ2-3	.	CASSGGQGLSSPDTQYF	TGTGCCAGCTCAGGCGGGCAGGGGCTTTCGTCTCCAGATACGCAGTATTTT
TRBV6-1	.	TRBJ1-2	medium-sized	CASSDTFGYTF	TGTGCCAGCAGTGATACCTTTGGCTACACCTTC
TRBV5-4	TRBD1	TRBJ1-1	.	CASSWGQGSNTEAFF	TGTGCCAGCAGCTGGGGACAGGGATCGAACACTGAAGCTTTCTTT
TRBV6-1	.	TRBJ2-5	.	CASSEVGTGQETQYF	TGTGCCAGCAGTGAAGTCGGGACGGGACAAGAGACCCAGTACTTC
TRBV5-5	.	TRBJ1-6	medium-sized	CASSPSPGLGSPLHF	TGTGCCAGCAGCCCCAGCCCAGGATTAGGTTCACCCCTCCACTTT
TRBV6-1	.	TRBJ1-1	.	CASSVWGMNTEAFF	TGTGCCAGCAGCGTGTGGGGTATGAACACTGAAGCTTTCTTT
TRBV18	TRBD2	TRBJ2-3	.	CASSPIPGTSGTDTQYF	TGTGCCAGCTCACCTATCCCCGGGACTAGCGGCACAGATACGCAGTATTTT
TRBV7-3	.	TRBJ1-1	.	CASSPLPPGGTEAFF	TGTGCCAGCAGCCCCCTACCCCCGGGGGGGACTGAAGCTTTCTTT
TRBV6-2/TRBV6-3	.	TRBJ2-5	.	CASSLVRAGVYQETQYF	TGTGCCAGCAGTTTAGTCAGGGCCGGGGTTTACCAAGAGACCCAGTACTTC